This paragraph covers one T cell receptor beta chain sequence. The data stem from a study of hypomethylating agent response in myelodysplastic syndrome. Data came from immunoSEQ multiplex PCR; TCRdb stores just in-frame clones and leaves some out. Of around 4,500 clones listed, less than 90% are singletons. CDR3 size: 16 residues. CDR1 is LGHNA, CDR2 YSLEER, per germline. Trimming removed 0 bases from V and 7 bases from J; junction bases left unmatched: 7. This rearrangement joins TRBV4-3 to TRBJ2-7, with 12 bases identical to TRBD1. The material sequenced was bone marrow, taken before or after starting hypomethylating agent treatment for myelodysplastic syndrome (not recorded which). The sequence derives from a human donor with myelodysplastic syndrome. The CDR3 bases are TGCGCCAGCAGCCAAGATATTGGGACAGGGGGCGGTGAGCAGTACTTC. Translated: CASSQDIGTGGGEQYF.